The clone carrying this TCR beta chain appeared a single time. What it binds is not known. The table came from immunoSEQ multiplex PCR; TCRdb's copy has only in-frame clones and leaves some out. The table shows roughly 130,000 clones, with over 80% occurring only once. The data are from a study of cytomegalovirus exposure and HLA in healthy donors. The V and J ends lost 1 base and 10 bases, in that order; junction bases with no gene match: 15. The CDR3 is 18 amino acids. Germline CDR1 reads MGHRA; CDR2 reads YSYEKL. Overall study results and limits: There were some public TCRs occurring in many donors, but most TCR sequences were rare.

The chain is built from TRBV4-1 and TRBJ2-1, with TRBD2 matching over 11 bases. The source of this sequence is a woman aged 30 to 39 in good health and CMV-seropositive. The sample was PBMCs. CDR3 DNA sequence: TGCGCCAGCAGCCAAGCACAAACCGGGACTAGCGGTAGAGAGGAGCAGTTCTTC. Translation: CASSQAQTGTSGREEQFF.